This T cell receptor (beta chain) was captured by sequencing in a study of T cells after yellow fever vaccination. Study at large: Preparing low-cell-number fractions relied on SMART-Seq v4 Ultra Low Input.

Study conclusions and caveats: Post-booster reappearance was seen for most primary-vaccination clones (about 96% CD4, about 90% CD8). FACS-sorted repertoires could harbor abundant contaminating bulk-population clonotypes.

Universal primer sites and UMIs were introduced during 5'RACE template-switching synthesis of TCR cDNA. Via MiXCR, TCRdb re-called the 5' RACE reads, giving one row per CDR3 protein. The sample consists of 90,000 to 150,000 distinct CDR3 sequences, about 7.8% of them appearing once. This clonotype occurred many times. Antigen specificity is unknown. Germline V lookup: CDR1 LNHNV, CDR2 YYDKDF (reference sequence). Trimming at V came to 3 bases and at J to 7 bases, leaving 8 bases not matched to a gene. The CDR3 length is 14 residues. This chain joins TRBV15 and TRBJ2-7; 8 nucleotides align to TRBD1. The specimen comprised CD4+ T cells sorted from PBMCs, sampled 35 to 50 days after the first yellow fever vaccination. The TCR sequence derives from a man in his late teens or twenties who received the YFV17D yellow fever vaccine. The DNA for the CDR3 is TGTGCCACCAGCAGGGGAGGACAGGGCTGGGAGCAGTACTTC. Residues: CATSRGGQGWEQYF.